Listed below are T cell receptor beta chains from one sample, sequenced in a study of T cell responses to AZD1222 COVID-19 vaccine. Profiled with immunoSEQ multiplex PCR; TCRdb holds only in-frame clones, not every one. Here the sample spans about 180,000 clones, roughly nine tenths being singletons. The sample here was peripheral blood, taken on day 0 of AZD1222 vaccination. The receptors originated from an adult in good health. The CDR3 runs from the conserved cysteine through the conserved F or W. Each record gives: J gene, V gene, D gene, clone size, CDR3 protein, CDR3 DNA. D genes are given only for firm matches. Size values are once, few and many counts, or a class for expanded clones, and some rows have none.

>TRBJ2-7|TRBV30|NA|NA
CAWSVWGQGRLEQYF
TGTGCCTGGAGTGTATGGGGGCAGGGGAGGCTTGAGCAGTACTTC
>TRBJ2-1|TRBV7-8|NA|NA
CASSLGGPNEQFF
TGTGCCAGCAGCTTAGGAGGGCCCAATGAGCAGTTCTTC
>TRBJ2-1|TRBV7-2|TRBD1|NA
CASSFRMDRAKQFF
TGTGCCAGCAGCTTCCGGATGGACAGGGCGAAACAGTTCTTC
>TRBJ1-2|TRBV7-2|NA|NA
CASSTTETNYGYTF
TGTGCCAGCAGCACGACGGAGACTAACTATGGCTACACCTTC
>TRBJ1-4|TRBV20-1|NA|NA
CSASRGGGEKLFF
TGCAGTGCTAGTAGAGGAGGGGGTGAAAAACTGTTTTTT
>TRBJ1-2|TRBV3-1/TRBV3-2|NA|once
CASSQDVVRAAGGGYTF
TGTGCCAGCAGCCAAGACGTTGTCAGGGCCGCGGGCGGTGGCTACACCTTC
>TRBJ1-2|TRBV5-8|TRBD1|NA
CASSLVYGGTANYGYTF
TGTGCCAGCAGCTTGGTATATGGTGGGACAGCTAACTATGGCTACACCTTC
>TRBJ2-7|TRBV27|TRBD1|NA
CASSVNRGSYEQYF
TGTGCCAGCAGTGTTAACAGGGGCTCCTACGAGCAGTACTTC
>TRBJ2-1|TRBV7-2|TRBD2|NA
CASSVRTSGAHEQFF
TGTGCCAGCAGCGTACGGACTAGCGGGGCCCATGAGCAGTTCTTC
>TRBJ1-1|TRBV5-1|TRBD1|NA
CASSQQGKTEAFF
TGCGCCAGCAGCCAACAGGGGAAGACTGAAGCTTTCTTT
>TRBJ2-7|TRBV5-1|NA|NA
CASSLGRGHGEQYF
TGCGCCAGCAGCTTGGGGAGGGGGCATGGCGAGCAGTACTTC
>TRBJ2-7|TRBV10-3|NA|NA
CAISDRGEQYF
TGTGCCATCAGTGATCGCGGCGAGCAGTACTTC
>TRBJ2-3|TRBV7-2|TRBD2|NA
CASSSGLAGGLSTDTQYF
TGTGCCAGCAGCTCGGGACTAGCGGGGGGCCTAAGCACAGATACGCAGTATTTT
>TRBJ2-6|TRBV5-1|TRBD1|NA
CASSQDRAAGANVLTF
TGCGCCAGCAGCCAGGACAGGGCGGCTGGGGCCAACGTCCTGACTTTC
>TRBJ2-3|TRBV7-2|TRBD2|once
CASSLGLAGGTDTQYF
TGTGCCAGCAGCCTGGGACTAGCGGGGGGCACAGATACGCAGTATTTT
>TRBJ1-5|TRBV11-2|NA|NA
CASSLELNQPQHF
TGTGCCAGCAGCTTAGAGCTAAATCAGCCCCAGCATTTT
>TRBJ1-5|TRBV7-8|TRBD1|NA
CASSLGWDRDQHF
TGTGCCAGCAGCCTCGGGTGGGACAGGGACCAGCATTTT
>TRBJ2-6|TRBV19|NA|NA
CASSIEAVYRPFSGANVLTF
TGTGCCAGTAGTATAGAGGCGGTTTATCGTCCCTTTTCTGGGGCCAACGTCCTGACTTTC
>TRBJ2-7|TRBV4-3|NA|NA
CASSQDYTGADEQYF
TGCGCCAGCAGCCAAGATTATACTGGGGCCGACGAGCAGTACTTC
>TRBJ1-1|TRBV6-2/TRBV6-3|TRBD1|NA
CASSPTGVEAFF
TGTGCCAGCAGTCCAACAGGGGTTGAGGCTTTCTTT
>TRBJ1-5|TRBV18|NA|NA
CASSGGREQPQHF
TGTGCCAGCTCGGGGGGTCGGGAACAGCCCCAGCATTTT
>TRBJ2-1|TRBV11-3|TRBD2|NA
CASSKGLAGPLYYNEQFF
TGTGCCAGCAGCAAAGGACTAGCGGGGCCCCTTTACTACAATGAGCAGTTCTTC
>TRBJ1-6|TRBV30|NA|NA
CAWSRLDRYNSPLHF
TGTGCCTGGAGCCGTCTAGACCGCTATAATTCACCCCTCCACTTT
>TRBJ2-2|TRBV2|TRBD1|NA
CASRADRVNTGELFF
TGTGCCAGCAGGGCCGACAGGGTCAACACCGGGGAGCTGTTTTTT
>TRBJ2-2|TRBV6-5|TRBD1|NA
CASQRDRGNTGELFF
TGTGCCAGCCAGCGAGACAGGGGAAACACCGGGGAGCTGTTTTTT
>TRBJ2-2|TRBV2|NA|NA
CASGLGGNTGELFF
TGTGCCAGCGGGTTGGGTGGGAACACCGGGGAGCTGTTTTTT
>TRBJ2-1|TRBV10-3|NA|NA
CAISEFPLSSYNEQFF
TGTGCCATCAGTGAGTTCCCACTTAGCTCCTACAATGAGCAGTTCTTC
>TRBJ2-2|TRBV30|NA|NA
CAWIFREAGELFF
TGTGCCTGGATCTTCAGGGAGGCCGGGGAGCTGTTTTTT
>TRBJ1-2|TRBV7-8|NA|NA
CASSEYRIANYGYTF
TGTGCCAGCAGCGAATACAGGATCGCTAACTATGGCTACACCTTC
>TRBJ1-5|TRBV7-2|NA|NA
CASSSRGGASNQPQHF
TGTGCCAGCAGCTCGAGGGGAGGGGCCAGCAATCAGCCCCAGCATTTT
>TRBJ1-1|TRBV2|NA|NA
CASSHGQRNTEAFF
TGTGCCAGCAGTCATGGACAGAGGAACACTGAAGCTTTCTTT
>TRBJ1-1|TRBV29-1|TRBD1|NA
CSVEGTGGAYTEAFF
TGCAGCGTGGAGGGGACAGGGGGCGCCTACACTGAAGCTTTCTTT